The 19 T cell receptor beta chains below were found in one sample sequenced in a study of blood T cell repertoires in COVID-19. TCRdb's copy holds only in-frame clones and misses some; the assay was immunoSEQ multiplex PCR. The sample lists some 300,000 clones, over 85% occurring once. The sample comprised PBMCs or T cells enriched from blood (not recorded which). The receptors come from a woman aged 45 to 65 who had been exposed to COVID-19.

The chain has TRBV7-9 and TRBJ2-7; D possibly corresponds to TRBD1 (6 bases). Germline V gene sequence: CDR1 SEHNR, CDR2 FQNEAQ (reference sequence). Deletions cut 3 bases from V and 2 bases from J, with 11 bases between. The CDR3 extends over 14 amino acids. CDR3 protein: CASSFGQLPYEQYF. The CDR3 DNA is TGTGCCAGCAGCTTCGGACAGCTTCCCTACGAGCAGTACTTC.

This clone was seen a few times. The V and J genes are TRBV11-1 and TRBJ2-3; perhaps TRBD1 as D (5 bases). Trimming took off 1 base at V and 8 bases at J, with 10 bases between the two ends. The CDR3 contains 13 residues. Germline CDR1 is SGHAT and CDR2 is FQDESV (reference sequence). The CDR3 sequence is CASSLVWGGTQYF. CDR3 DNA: TGTGCCAGCAGCTTAGTTTGGGGCGGTACGCAGTATTTT.

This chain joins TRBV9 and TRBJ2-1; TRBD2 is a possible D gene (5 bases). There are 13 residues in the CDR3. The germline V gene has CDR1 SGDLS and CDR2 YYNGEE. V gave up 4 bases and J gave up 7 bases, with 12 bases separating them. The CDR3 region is CASSLDGLNEQFF. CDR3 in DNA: TGTGCCAGCAGCCTTGATGGACTGAATGAGCAGTTCTTC.

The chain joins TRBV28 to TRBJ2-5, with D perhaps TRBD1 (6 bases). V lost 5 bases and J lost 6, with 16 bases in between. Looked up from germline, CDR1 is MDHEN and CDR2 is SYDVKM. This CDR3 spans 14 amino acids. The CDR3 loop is CASSALGRGKTQYF. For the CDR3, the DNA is TGTGCCAGCAGTGCCCTGGGCAGGGGAAAGACCCAGTACTTC.

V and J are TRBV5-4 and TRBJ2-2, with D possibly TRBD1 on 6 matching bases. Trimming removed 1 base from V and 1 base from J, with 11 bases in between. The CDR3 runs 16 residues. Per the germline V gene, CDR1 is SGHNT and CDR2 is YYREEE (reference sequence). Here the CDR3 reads CASSLPIQGNTGELFF. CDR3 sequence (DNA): TGTGCCAGCAGCTTGCCTATACAGGGGAACACCGGGGAGCTGTTTTTT. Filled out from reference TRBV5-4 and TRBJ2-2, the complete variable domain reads ETGVTQSPTHLIKTRGQQVTLRCSSQSGHNTVSWYQQALGQGPQFIFQYYREEENGRGNFPPRFSGLQFPNYSSELNVNALELDDSALYLCASSLPIQGNTGELFFGEGSRLTVL.

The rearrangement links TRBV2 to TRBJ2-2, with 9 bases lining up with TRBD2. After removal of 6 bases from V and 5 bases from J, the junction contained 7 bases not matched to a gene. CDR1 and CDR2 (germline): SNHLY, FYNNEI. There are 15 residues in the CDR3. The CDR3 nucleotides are TGTGCCAGCAGGCCACCTAGCGGGGTGACCGGGGAGCTGTTTTTT. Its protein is CASRPPSGVTGELFF.

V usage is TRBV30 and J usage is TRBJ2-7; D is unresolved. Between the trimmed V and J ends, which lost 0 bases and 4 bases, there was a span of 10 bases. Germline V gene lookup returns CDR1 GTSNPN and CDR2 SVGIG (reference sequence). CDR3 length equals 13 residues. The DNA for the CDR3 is TGTGCCTGGAGTGTCTTATGGAGTTACGAGCAGTACTTC. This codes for CAWSVLWSYEQYF.

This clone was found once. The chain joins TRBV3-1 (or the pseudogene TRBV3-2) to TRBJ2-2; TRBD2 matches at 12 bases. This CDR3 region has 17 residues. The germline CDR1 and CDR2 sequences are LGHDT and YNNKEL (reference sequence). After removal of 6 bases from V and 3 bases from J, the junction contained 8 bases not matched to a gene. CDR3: CASRGRLAGAYTGELFF. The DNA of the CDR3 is TGTGCCAGCAGGGGTCGACTAGCGGGGGCCTACACCGGGGAGCTGTTTTTT.

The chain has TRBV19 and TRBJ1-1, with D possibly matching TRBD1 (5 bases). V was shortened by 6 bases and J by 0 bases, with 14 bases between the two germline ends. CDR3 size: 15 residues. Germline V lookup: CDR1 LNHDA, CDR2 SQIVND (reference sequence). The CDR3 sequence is CASSQRQTLNTEAFF. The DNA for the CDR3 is TGTGCCAGTAGCCAAAGACAGACCCTGAACACTGAAGCTTTCTTT.

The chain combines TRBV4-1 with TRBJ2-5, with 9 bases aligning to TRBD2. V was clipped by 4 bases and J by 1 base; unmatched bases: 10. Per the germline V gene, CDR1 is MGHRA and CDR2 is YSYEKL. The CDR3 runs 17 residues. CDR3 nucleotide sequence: TGCGCCAGCAGCCCCTCTGGGGGAGCGGGGGGCCAAGAGACCCAGTACTTC. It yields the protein CASSPSGGAGGQETQYF.

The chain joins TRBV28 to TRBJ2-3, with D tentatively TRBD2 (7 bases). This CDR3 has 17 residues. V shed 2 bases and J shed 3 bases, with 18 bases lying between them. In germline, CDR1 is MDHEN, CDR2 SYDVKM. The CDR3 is CASSLIMGGAGTDTQYF. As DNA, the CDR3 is TGTGCCAGCAGTTTAATCATGGGGGGGGCTGGAACAGATACGCAGTATTTT.

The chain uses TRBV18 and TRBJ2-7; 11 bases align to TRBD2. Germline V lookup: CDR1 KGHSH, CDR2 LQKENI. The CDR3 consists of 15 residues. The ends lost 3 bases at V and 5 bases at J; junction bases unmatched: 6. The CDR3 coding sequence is TGTGCCAGCTCACCTATAGCGGGGGGGCGAGACGAGCAGTACTTC. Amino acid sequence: CASSPIAGGRDEQYF.

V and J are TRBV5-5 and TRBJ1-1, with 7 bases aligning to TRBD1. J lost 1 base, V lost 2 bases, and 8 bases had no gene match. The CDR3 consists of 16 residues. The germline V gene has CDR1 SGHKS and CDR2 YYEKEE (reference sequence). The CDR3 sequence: CASSLRGTERNTEAFF. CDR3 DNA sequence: TGTGCCAGCAGCTTACGTGGGACAGAGCGGAACACTGAAGCTTTCTTT.

The CDR3 here is CATSDFSPGNYGYTF. The CDR3, as DNA: TGTGCCACCAGTGATTTTAGTCCAGGGAACTATGGCTACACCTTC. The chain couples TRBV24-1 to TRBJ1-2; weak D call: TRBD1 (5 bases). Trimming shortened V by 1 base and J by 2 bases, and 10 bases separated the two germline ends. This CDR3 region has 15 residues. Per the germline V gene, CDR1 is KGHDR and CDR2 is SFDVKD.

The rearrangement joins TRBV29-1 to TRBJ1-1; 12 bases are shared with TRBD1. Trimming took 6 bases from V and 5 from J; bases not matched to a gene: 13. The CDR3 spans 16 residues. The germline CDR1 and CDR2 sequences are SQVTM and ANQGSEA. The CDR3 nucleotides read TGCAGCGTCCCGATGGGGACAGGGGGCAGAAGAACTGAAGCTTTCTTT. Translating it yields CSVPMGTGGRRTEAFF.

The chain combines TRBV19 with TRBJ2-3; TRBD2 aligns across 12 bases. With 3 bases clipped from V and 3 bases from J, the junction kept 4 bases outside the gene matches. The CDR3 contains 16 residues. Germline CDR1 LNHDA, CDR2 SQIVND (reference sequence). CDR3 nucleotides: TGTGCCAGTAGTATCCTAGCGGGGGGGCTTACAGATACGCAGTATTTT. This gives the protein CASSILAGGLTDTQYF. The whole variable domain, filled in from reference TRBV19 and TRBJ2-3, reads DGGITQSPKYLFRKEGQNVTLSCEQNLNHDAMYWYRQDPGQGLRLIYYSQIVNDFQKGDIAEGYSVSREKKESFPLTVTSAQKNPTAFYLCASSILAGGLTDTQYFGPGTRLTVL.

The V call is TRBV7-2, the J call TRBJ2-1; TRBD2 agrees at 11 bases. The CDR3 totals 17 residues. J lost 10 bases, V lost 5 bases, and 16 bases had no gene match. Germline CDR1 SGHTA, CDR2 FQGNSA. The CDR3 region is CASSPGRGLAGGGEQFF. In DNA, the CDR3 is TGTGCCAGCAGCCCGGGACGCGGCCTAGCGGGGGGAGGAGAGCAGTTCTTC. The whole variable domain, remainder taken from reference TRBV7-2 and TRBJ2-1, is GAGVSQSPSNKVTEKGKDVELRCDPISGHTALYWYRQSLGQGLEFLIYFQGNSAPDKSGLPSDRFSAERTGGSVSTLTIQRTQQEDSAVYLCASSPGRGLAGGGEQFFGPGTRLTVL.

The CDR3 loop reads CASSWTRVGETQYF. CDR3 bases: TGTGCCAGCAGCTGGACTAGGGTGGGGGAGACCCAGTACTTC. V and J are TRBV11-2 and TRBJ2-5, with TRBD2 matching 7 bases. The CDR3 is 14 amino acids. The germline gives CDR1 SGHAT, CDR2 FQNNGV. Trimming removed 4 bases from V and 5 bases from J; junction bases left unmatched: 7.

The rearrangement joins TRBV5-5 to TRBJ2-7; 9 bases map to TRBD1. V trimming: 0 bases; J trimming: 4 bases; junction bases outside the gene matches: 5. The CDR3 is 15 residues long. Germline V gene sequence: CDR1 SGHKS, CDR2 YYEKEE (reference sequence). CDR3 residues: CASSLGIDRGYEQYF. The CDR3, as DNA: TGTGCCAGCAGCTTGGGAATTGACAGGGGGTACGAGCAGTACTTC.